The 23 T cell receptor beta chains below were found in one sample sequenced in a study of T cell responses to AZD1222 COVID-19 vaccine. Here immunoSEQ multiplex PCR was the method, and the copy in TCRdb shows in-frame clones only, minus some. The sample shows about 100,000 clones, 85% to 90% of them seen only once. The material was peripheral blood, obtained on day 0 of AZD1222 vaccination. These receptors originate from an adult in good health.

The chain links TRBV7-2 to TRBJ1-3, with D possibly being TRBD1 (5 bases). The CDR3 loop spans 16 amino acids. CDR1 and CDR2 (germline): SGHTA, FQGNSA. The V end was cut by 1 base, the J end by 4 bases, with 14 bases between. This chain's CDR3 is CASSLGLGREGNTIYF. The CDR3 region has the DNA TGTGCCAGCAGCTTAGGGCTGGGCAGGGAAGGAAACACCATATATTTT.

This clone was picked up one time. The V call is TRBV18, the J call TRBJ1-2; 9 bases line up with TRBD1. V dropped 6 bases and J dropped 3; count of bases not matched to a gene: 14. Germline CDR1 and CDR2: KGHSH and LQKENI. There are 17 residues in the CDR3. In nucleotides, the CDR3 is TGTGCCAGCTCGCGGGGACGGACAGGGGTCACAGACTATGGCTACACCTTC. It yields the protein CASSRGRTGVTDYGYTF.

This clone was recorded only once. The chain carries TRBV4-3 and TRBJ2-2; no reliable D call. The CDR3 covers 15 residues. Germline V gives CDR1 LGHNA, CDR2 YSLEER. Trimming took 0 bases from V and 2 from J, leaving 7 bases between them. This CDR3 reads CASSQDEINTGELFF. CDR3 in DNA: TGCGCCAGCAGCCAAGATGAGATAAACACCGGGGAGCTGTTTTTT.

This clone was observed once. This chain joins TRBV11-2 and TRBJ1-1, with a weak D call TRBD1 (6 bases). Germline CDR1 is SGHAT and CDR2 is FQNNGV. V was pared by 2 bases and J by 4 bases, with 23 bases between. This CDR3 region has 18 residues. CDR3 region: CASSLKPLFLTGRTEAFF. DNA for the CDR3: TGTGCCAGCAGCTTAAAGCCCCTCTTCCTCACAGGGCGCACTGAAGCTTTCTTT.

This clone was counted once. The chain is built from TRBV5-6 and TRBJ1-1; D unclear. CDR1 is SGHDT, CDR2 YYEEEE, per germline. This CDR3 is 13 amino acids long. V lost 0 bases to trimming and J lost 5 bases, with 8 bases between them. The CDR3 protein is CASSLEEDTEAFF. The CDR3 coding sequence is TGTGCCAGCAGCTTGGAGGAGGATACTGAAGCTTTCTTT.

The genes are TRBV3-1 (or the pseudogene TRBV3-2) and TRBJ2-1; no clear D gene. V lost 5 bases, J lost 5 bases, and 10 bases lay in between. This CDR3 region has 13 residues. The germline V gene encodes CDR1 LGHDT and CDR2 YNNKEL (reference sequence). Here the CDR3 reads CASSKMVNNEQFF. CDR3 nucleotides: TGTGCCAGCAGCAAAATGGTCAACAATGAGCAGTTCTTC.

At least ten counts were recorded for this clone. The chain joins TRBV19 to TRBJ1-4, with D possibly being TRBD1 (6 bases). Trimming left V 4 bases short and J 0 bases short, with 6 bases between. From germline, CDR1 is LNHDA and CDR2 SQIVND (reference sequence). The CDR3 loop spans 14 amino acids. DNA of the CDR3: TGTGCCAGTAGTAGGACAGCAACTAATGAAAAACTGTTTTTT. Translated: CASSRTATNEKLFF.

This clone was detected only once. The chain links TRBV30 to TRBJ1-5; D remains ambiguous. CDR1 is GTSNPN and CDR2 is SVGIG in the germline V gene (reference sequence). V was clipped by 0 bases and J by 5 bases, with 8 bases between them. The CDR3 is 13 amino acids. The CDR3 bases are TGTGCCTGGAGTGTAGATAGGGATCAGCCCCAGCATTTT. Amino acid sequence: CAWSVDRDQPQHF.

The chain employs TRBV18 and TRBJ2-1, with a weak D call TRBD2 (5 bases). This CDR3 has 15 residues. The germline V and J ends were trimmed by 1 base and 0 bases, with 7 bases remaining between them. Germline V gene lookup returns CDR1 KGHSH and CDR2 LQKENI. CDR3 nucleotide sequence: TGTGCCAGCTCACCACTGGCGGGCTCCTACAATGAGCAGTTCTTC. It is translated as CASSPLAGSYNEQFF.

V usage is TRBV7-8 and J usage is TRBJ2-7; TRBD2 might be the D (6 bases). The CDR3 contains 12 residues. Germline V gene lookup returns CDR1 SGHVS and CDR2 FQNEAQ. The CDR3 nucleotides are TGTGCCAGCAGCTTGGCCGGGACTCTCCTCTCGGTC. Translation: CASSLAGTLLSV.

This clone has more than one count but fewer than ten. The chain joins TRBV18 to TRBJ2-7; 9 bases fit TRBD2. The V and J ends lost 0 bases and 5 bases, in that order; junction bases with no gene match: 8. Germline values: CDR1 KGHSH, CDR2 LQKENI. The CDR3 contains 16 residues. The CDR3 spells CASSPPMVASGNEQYF. Here the CDR3 DNA reads TGTGCCAGCTCACCACCGATGGTCGCTAGCGGGAACGAGCAGTACTTC.

This clone was recorded only once. This chain links TRBV20-1 with TRBJ2-7, with D perhaps matching TRBD2 (5 bases). V was clipped by 5 bases and J by 7 bases, with 9 bases between them. CDR3 length equals 10 residues. Germline V gene lookup returns CDR1 DFQATT and CDR2 SNEGSKA (reference sequence). The CDR3, as DNA: TGCAGTGCTTCCCCGGGGGAGCAGTACTTC. Translated: CSASPGEQYF.

This chain uses TRBV19 with TRBJ1-2; 12 bases are shared with TRBD1. The CDR3 loop spans 16 amino acids. The germline V gene has CDR1 LNHDA and CDR2 SQIVND (reference sequence). The J segment lost 6 bases and the V segment lost 7 bases, leaving 12 bases of the junction unmatched. The CDR3 region is CASTLQAGQGADGYTF. In nucleotides, the CDR3 is TGTGCCAGTACTTTGCAGGCGGGACAGGGGGCGGATGGCTACACCTTC.

This chain uses TRBV7-2 with TRBJ2-2; a weak D match, TRBD2 (6 bases). CDR1 is SGHTA, CDR2 FQGNSA, per germline. This CDR3 has 15 amino acids. V shed 0 bases and J shed 6 bases, with 11 bases lying between them. The CDR3 coding sequence is TGTGCCAGCAGCTTAGCGCCTACGGGGGCCGGGGAGCTGTTTTTT. It is translated as CASSLAPTGAGELFF.

The chain has TRBV12-5 and TRBJ2-1; 8 bases line up with TRBD1. V gave up 1 base and J gave up 7 bases; unmatched junction bases: 15. This CDR3 spans 18 amino acids. Germline V gene lookup returns CDR1 LGHNT and CDR2 FRNRAP. Written as DNA, the CDR3 is TGTGCTAGTGGTTTGGCTAAAAAAGATGACAGGGGAGTAAATGAGCAGTTCTTC. It codes for CASGLAKKDDRGVNEQFF.

The genes are TRBV7-9 and TRBJ2-1; a possible D gene is TRBD1 (6 bases). The germline V gene encodes CDR1 SEHNR and CDR2 FQNEAQ (reference sequence). The CDR3 has 14 amino acids. Deletions cut 3 bases from V and 14 bases from J, with 20 bases between. CDR3 nucleotides: TGTGCCAGCAGCTTGGGGCCCGGACTCCCAGGGGAGTTCTTC. Residues: CASSLGPGLPGEFF.

The chain recombines TRBV13 with TRBJ1-1; 7 positions match TRBD1. Germline V gene sequence: CDR1 PRHDT, CDR2 FYEKMQ (reference sequence). Trimming removed 5 bases from V and 4 bases from J; junction bases left unmatched: 16. This CDR3 has 17 residues. This CDR3 is CASSTLTGLPRGTEAFF. CDR3 coding DNA: TGTGCCAGCAGCACATTGACAGGGCTCCCCCGCGGCACTGAAGCTTTCTTT.

The J gene is TRBJ1-1, the V gene TRBV25-1, with 7 positions matching TRBD1. The length of the CDR3 is 15 residues. Germline V gene sequence: CDR1 MGHDK, CDR2 SYGVNS. After removal of 3 bases from V and 4 bases from J, the junction contained 8 bases not matched to a gene. As DNA, the CDR3 is TGTGCCAGCAGTGATTACCATGGGACAGTCACTGAAGCTTTCTTT. Amino acid sequence: CASSDYHGTVTEAFF.

The chain is built from TRBV30 and TRBJ1-5; unclear D gene. CDR3 length equals 13 residues. CDR1 is GTSNPN and CDR2 is SVGIG in the germline V gene (reference sequence). The V end was cut by 3 bases, the J end by 0 bases, with 6 bases between. CDR3 sequence: CAWRQNSNQPQHF. CDR3 nucleotide sequence: TGTGCCTGGAGACAGAATAGCAATCAGCCCCAGCATTTT.

This chain joins TRBV28 and TRBJ2-7; tentative D call: TRBD1 (5 bases). The germline V gene has CDR1 MDHEN and CDR2 SYDVKM. This CDR3 contains 16 residues. V was trimmed by 4 bases and J by 0 bases, leaving 16 bases between them. CDR3 in DNA: TGTGCCAGCAGTTCCCAATCTGACAGTACCTCCTACGAGCAGTACTTC. Protein: CASSSQSDSTSYEQYF.

The chain recombines TRBV19 with TRBJ2-7, with 7 bases matching TRBD1. V gave up 6 bases and J gave up 6 bases; unmatched junction bases: 8. The CDR3 is 13 residues long. From germline, CDR1 is LNHDA and CDR2 SQIVND (reference sequence). CDR3 amino acids: CASSQWAGGEQYF. CDR3 coding DNA: TGTGCCAGTAGCCAATGGGCAGGGGGCGAGCAGTACTTC.

J is TRBJ2-3 and V is TRBV9, with TRBD1 matching over 10 bases. The ends lost 4 bases at V and 4 bases at J; junction bases unmatched: 15. This CDR3 is 18 amino acids long. Per the germline V gene, CDR1 is SGDLS and CDR2 is YYNGEE. CDR3 sequence: CASSTGTGVKGLADTQYF. Here the CDR3 DNA reads TGTGCCAGCAGCACCGGGACAGGGGTTAAGGGGCTCGCAGATACGCAGTATTTT.

V usage is TRBV6-1 and J usage is TRBJ1-2, with D uncertain. Germline V gene sequence: CDR1 MNHNS, CDR2 SASEGT. The V and J ends lost 0 bases and 2 bases respectively, with 13 bases between them. There are 16 residues in the CDR3. The CDR3 sequence: CASSEALGAPNYGYTF. In DNA, the CDR3 is TGTGCCAGCAGTGAAGCGCTTGGTGCTCCCAACTATGGCTACACCTTC.